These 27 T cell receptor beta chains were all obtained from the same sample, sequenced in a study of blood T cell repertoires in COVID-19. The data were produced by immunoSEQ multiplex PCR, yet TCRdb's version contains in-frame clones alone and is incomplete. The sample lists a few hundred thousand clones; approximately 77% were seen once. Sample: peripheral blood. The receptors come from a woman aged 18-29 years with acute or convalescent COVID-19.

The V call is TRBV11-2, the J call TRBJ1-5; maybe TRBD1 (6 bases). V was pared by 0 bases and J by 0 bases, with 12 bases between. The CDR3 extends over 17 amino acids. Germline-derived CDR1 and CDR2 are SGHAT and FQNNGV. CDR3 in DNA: TGTGCCAGCAGCTTAGATGGGGACACCCATAGCAATCAGCCCCAGCATTTT. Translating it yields CASSLDGDTHSNQPQHF. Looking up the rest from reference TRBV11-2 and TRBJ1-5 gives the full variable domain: EAGVAQSPRYKIIEKRQSVAFWCNPISGHATLYWYQQILGQGPKLLIQFQNNGVVDDSQLPKDRFSAERLKGVDSTLKIQPAKLEDSAVYLCASSLDGDTHSNQPQHFGDGTRLSIL.

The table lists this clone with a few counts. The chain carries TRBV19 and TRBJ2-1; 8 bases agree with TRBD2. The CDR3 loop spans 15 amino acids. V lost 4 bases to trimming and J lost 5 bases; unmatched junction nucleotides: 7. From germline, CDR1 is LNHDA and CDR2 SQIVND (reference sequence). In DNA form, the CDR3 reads TGTGCCAGTAGTAGAAGGACTAGCCCTGACAATGAGCAGTTCTTC. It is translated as CASSRRTSPDNEQFF.

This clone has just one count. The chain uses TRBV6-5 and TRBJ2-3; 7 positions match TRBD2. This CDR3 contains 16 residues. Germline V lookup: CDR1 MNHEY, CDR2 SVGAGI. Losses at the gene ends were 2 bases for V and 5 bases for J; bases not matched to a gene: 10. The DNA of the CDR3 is TGTGCCAGCAGTTACGGAGGGGCGGGAGCTGGAGATACGCAGTATTTT. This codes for CASSYGGAGAGDTQYF.

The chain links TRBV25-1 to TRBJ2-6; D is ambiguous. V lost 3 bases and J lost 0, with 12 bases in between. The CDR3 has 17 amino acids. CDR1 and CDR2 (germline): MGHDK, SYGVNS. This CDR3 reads CASSEEIWSSGANVLTF. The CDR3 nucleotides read TGTGCCAGCAGTGAGGAGATCTGGAGCTCTGGGGCCAACGTCCTGACTTTC.

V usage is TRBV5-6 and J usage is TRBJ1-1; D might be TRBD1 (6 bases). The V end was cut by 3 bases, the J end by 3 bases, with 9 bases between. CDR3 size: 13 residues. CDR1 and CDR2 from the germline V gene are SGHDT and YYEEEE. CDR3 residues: CASSSGGDTEAFF. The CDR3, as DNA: TGTGCCAGCAGCTCTGGGGGCGACACTGAAGCTTTCTTT. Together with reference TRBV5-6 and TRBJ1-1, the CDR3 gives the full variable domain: DAGVTQSPTHLIKTRGQQVTLRCSPKSGHDTVSWYQQALGQGPQFIFQYYEEEERQRGNFPDRFSGHQFPNYSSELNVNALLLGDSALYLCASSSGGDTEAFFGQGTRLTVV.

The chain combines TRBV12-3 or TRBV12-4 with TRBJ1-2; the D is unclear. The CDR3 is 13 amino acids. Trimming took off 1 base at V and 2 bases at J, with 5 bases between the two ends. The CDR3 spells CASSLGGNYGYTF. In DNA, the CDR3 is TGTGCCAGCAGTTTAGGCGGGAACTATGGCTACACCTTC.

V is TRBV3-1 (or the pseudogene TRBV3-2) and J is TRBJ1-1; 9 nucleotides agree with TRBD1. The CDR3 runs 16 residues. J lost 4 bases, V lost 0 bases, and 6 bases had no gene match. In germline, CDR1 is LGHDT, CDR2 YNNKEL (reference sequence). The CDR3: CASSQDPTGGFTEAFF. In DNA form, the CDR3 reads TGTGCCAGCAGCCAAGATCCGACAGGGGGGTTCACTGAAGCTTTCTTT.

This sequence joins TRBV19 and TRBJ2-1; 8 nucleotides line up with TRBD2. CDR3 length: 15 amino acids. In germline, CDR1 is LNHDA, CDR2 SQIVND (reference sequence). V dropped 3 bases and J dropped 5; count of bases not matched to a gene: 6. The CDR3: CASSILLAVNNEQFF. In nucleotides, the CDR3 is TGTGCCAGTAGTATTCTACTAGCGGTAAACAATGAGCAGTTCTTC.

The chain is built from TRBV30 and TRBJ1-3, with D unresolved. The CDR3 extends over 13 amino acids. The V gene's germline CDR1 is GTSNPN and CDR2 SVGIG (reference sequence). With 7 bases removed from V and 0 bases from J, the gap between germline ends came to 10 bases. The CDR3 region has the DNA TGTGCCTTCTCGGCGGGCTCTGGAAACACCATATATTTT. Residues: CAFSAGSGNTIYF. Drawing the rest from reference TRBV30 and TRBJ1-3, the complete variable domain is SQTIHQWPATLVQPVGSPLSLECTVEGTSNPNLYWYRQAAGRGLQLLFYSVGIGQISSEVPQNLSASRPQDRQFILSSKKLLLSDSGFYLCAFSAGSGNTIYFGEGSWLTVV.

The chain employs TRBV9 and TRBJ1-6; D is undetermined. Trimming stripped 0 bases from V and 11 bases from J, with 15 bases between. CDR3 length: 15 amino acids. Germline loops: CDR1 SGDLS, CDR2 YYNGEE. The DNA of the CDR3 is TGTGCCAGCAGCGTAGGGCAGGCAGGTGGTGCACCCCTCCACTTT. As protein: CASSVGQAGGAPLHF. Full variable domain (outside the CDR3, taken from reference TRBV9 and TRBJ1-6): DSGVTQTPKHLITATGQRVTLRCSPRSGDLSVYWYQQSLDQGLQFLIQYYNGEERAKGNILERFSAQQFPDLHSELNLSSLELGDSALYFCASSVGQAGGAPLHFGNGTRLTVT.

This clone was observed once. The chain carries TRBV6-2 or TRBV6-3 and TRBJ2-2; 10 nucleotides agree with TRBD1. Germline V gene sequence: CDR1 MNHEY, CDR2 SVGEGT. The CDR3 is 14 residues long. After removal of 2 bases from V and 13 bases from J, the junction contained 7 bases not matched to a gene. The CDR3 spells CASSYTRTGGSLFF. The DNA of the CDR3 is TGTGCCAGCAGTTACACCCGGACAGGGGGATCGCTGTTTTTT.

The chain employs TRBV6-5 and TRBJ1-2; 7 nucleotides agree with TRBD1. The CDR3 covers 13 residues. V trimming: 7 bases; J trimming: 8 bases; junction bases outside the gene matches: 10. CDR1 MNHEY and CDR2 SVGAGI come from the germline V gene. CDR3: CASNPVRGGGYTF. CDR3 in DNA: TGTGCCAGCAACCCGGTGAGAGGGGGCGGCTACACCTTC.

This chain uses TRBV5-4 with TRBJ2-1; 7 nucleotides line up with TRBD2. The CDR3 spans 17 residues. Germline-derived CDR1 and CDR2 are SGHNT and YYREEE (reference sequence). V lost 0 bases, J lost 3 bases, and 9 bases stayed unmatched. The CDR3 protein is CASSLAASGPFYNEQFF. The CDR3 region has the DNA TGTGCCAGCAGCTTGGCGGCTAGCGGCCCGTTCTACAATGAGCAGTTCTTC.

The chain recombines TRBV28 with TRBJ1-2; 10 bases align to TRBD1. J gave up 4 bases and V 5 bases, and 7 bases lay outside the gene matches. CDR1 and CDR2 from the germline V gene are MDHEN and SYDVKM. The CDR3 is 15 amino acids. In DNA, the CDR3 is TGTGCCAGCAGTGTCCGGACAGGGGGTCCCTATGGCTACACCTTC. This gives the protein CASSVRTGGPYGYTF.

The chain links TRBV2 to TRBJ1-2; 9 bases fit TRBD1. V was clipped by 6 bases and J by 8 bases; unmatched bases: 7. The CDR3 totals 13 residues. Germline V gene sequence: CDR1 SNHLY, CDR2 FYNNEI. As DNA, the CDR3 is TGTGCCAGCAGCCCCGGACAGGGGTACGGCTACACCTTC. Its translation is CASSPGQGYGYTF.

The CDR3 DNA is TGTGCCAGCAGCAATGAGGATACGCAGTATTTT. Residues: CASSNEDTQYF. The V gene is TRBV21-1, the J gene TRBJ2-3; TRBD2 reflects the table's D call only, with no check against the DNA. TRBV21-1 is an annotated pseudogene. The CDR3 is 11 amino acids.

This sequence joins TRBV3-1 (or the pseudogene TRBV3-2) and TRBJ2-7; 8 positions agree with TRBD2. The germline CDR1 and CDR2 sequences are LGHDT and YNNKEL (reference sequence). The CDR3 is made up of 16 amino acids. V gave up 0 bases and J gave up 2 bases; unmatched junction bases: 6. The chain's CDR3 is CASSQDRLAGTYEQYF. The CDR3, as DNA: TGTGCCAGCAGCCAAGACCGGCTAGCGGGTACCTACGAGCAGTACTTC.

CDR3 in amino acids: CATRIGTGGGETQYF. The CDR3 region has the DNA TGTGCCACCAGGATTGGGACAGGGGGTGGGGAGACCCAGTACTTC. The J gene is TRBJ2-5, the V gene TRBV15; 11 bases agree with TRBD1. The CDR3 runs 15 residues. Germline-derived CDR1 and CDR2 are LNHNV and YYDKDF (reference sequence). Losses at the gene ends were 6 bases for V and 5 bases for J; bases not matched to a gene: 8. Full variable domain (remainder filled in from reference TRBV15 and TRBJ2-5): DAMVIQNPRYQVTQFGKPVTLSCSQTLNHNVMYWYQQKSSQAPKLLFHYYDKDFNNEADTPDNFQSRRPNTSFCFLDIRSPGLGDTAMYLCATRIGTGGGETQYFGPGTRLLVL.

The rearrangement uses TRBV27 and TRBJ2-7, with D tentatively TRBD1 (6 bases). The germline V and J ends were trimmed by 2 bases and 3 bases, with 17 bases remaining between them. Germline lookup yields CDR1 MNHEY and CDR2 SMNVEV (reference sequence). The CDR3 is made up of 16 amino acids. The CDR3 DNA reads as TGTGCCAGCAGTTTACAGGGGTTGTCTGGAATCTACGAGCAGTACTTC. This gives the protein CASSLQGLSGIYEQYF.

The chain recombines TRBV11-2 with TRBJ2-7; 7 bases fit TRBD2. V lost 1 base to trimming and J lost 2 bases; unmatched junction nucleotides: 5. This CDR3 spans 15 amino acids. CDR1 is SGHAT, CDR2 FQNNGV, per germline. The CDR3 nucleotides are TGTGCCAGCAGCTTAGTTGCGGGAGCGACCTACGAGCAGTACTTC. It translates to CASSLVAGATYEQYF.

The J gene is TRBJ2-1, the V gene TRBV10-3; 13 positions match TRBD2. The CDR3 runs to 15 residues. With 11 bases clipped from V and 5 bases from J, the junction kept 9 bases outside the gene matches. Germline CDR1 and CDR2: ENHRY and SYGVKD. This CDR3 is CAAWPGLAGHNEQFF. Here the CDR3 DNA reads TGTGCCGCCTGGCCGGGACTAGCGGGGCACAATGAGCAGTTCTTC.

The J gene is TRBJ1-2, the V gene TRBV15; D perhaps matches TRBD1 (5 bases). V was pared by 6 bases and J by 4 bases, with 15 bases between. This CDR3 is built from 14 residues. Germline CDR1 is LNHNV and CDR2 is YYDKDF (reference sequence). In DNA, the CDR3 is TGTGCCACCAGGTCCAGGGAAAGGAGCTATGGCTACACCTTC. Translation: CATRSRERSYGYTF.

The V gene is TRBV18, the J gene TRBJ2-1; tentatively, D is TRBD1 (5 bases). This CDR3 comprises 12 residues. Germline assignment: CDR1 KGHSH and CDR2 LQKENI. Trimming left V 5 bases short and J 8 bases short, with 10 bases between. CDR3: CASSSQGYEQFF. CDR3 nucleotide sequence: TGTGCCAGCTCATCCCAGGGCTATGAGCAGTTCTTC.

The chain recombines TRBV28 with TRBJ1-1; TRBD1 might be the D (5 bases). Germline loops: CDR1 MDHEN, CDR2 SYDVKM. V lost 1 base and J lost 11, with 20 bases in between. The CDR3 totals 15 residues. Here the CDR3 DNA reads TGTGCCAGCAGTTTATTTAGGGGTGGATCCCTCTTGGCTTTCTTT. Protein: CASSLFRGGSLLAFF.

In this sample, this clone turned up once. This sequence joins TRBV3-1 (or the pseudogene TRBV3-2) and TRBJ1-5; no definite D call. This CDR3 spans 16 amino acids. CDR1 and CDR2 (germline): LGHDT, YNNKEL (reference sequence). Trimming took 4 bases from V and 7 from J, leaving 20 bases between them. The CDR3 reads CASSLGIGQVDQPQHF. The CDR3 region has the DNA TGTGCCAGCAGCCTAGGTATTGGCCAGGTCGACCAGCCCCAGCATTTT.

As DNA, the CDR3 is TGTGCCAGCAGCACTACAAGGAACACTGAAGCTTTCTTT. Residues: CASSTTRNTEAFF. This rearrangement joins TRBV27 to TRBJ1-1; no firm D call. Germline CDR1 and CDR2: MNHEY and SMNVEV (reference sequence). V was cut by 6 bases and J by 1 base, with 9 bases left in between. The CDR3 runs 13 residues.

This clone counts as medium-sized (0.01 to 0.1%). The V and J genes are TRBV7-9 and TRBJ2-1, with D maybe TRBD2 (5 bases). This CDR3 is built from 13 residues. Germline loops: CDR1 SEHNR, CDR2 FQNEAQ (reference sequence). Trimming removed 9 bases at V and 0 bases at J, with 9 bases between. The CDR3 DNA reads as TGTGCCAGGTCGGGGAGCTCCTACAATGAGCAGTTCTTC. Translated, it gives CARSGSSYNEQFF.